The entry that follows covers one T cell receptor beta chain sequence. The sample originates from a study of shared clonotypes between healthy human individuals. Study information: A few men and a couple of women, aged 18 to 49, were donors.

Genomic DNA per cell subset filled all wells of several immunoSEQ plates. Study processing details: ImmunoSEQ supplied junction-only sequences lacking quality scores, so filtering was different. This table comes from immunoSEQ multiplex PCR, and its TCRdb copy is limited to in-frame clones, with some not included. The V and J calls and clone size come from that table; D and trimming were worked out from the DNA. The table lists 2,500,000 or so clones, about 92% of them singletons. Trimming removed 11 bases from V and 0 bases from J, with 6 bases in between. The CDR3 is 11 residues long. CDR1 is SEHNR and CDR2 is FQNEAQ in the germline V gene (reference sequence). Caucasian adults residing in Nashville, Tennessee made up all the donors.

The TCR comes from a man between 18 and 35 years old in good health. V and J are TRBV7-9 and TRBJ2-3, with D hard to call. The sequenced material came from naive CD4+ T cells sorted from blood. Regarding subset: CD45RA+ positively selected. CDR3 sequence (DNA): TGTGCCGCCGGAAGCACAGATACGCAGTATTTT. This encodes CAAGSTDTQYF.